This TCR beta chain was identified in a study of blood T cell repertoires in COVID-19. V gave up 1 base and J gave up 2 bases; unmatched junction bases: 3. CDR1 and CDR2 from the germline V gene are SGHDN and FVKESK. This CDR3 contains 15 residues. Libraries were prepared by immunoSEQ multiplex PCR; TCRdb keeps only in-frame clonotypes and omits some of them. This table holds 81,000 or so clones, around nine tenths found once. Source material: peripheral blood. The receptor comes from a man aged 70 or older with active or convalescent COVID-19. The genes are TRBV14 and TRBJ1-2; 8 nucleotides match TRBD1. CDR3 DNA sequence: TGTGCCAGCAGCCAAGCAGGGGGCCGCAACTATGGCTACACCTTC. Translated, it gives CASSQAGGRNYGYTF.